Listed below are T cell receptor beta chains from one sample, sequenced in a study of cytomegalovirus exposure and HLA in healthy donors. The method was immunoSEQ multiplex PCR; TCRdb's version includes in-frame clones alone and lacks a portion of them. The sample carries 170,000 or so clones, just under 80% recorded once. Sequences were obtained from PBMCs. These receptors were collected from a woman aged 45-65 years in good health and CMV-seropositive. Each CDR3 is given with its conserved first and last residue. The order of the fields is J gene, clone size, V gene, D gene, CDR3 protein, CDR3 DNA. The D gene is left open where the match is weak. Part of the rows lack a size; the others show once, few, many or a class for expanded clones.

>TRBJ1-4|NA|TRBV18|NA
CASSPLGEKLFF
TGTGCCAGCTCACCTCTAGGCGAAAAACTGTTTTTT
>TRBJ1-2|NA|TRBV5-6|NA
CASSPGLKGYTF
TGTGCCAGCAGTCCGGGACTGAAGGGCTACACCTTC
>TRBJ2-7|NA|TRBV27|TRBD2
CASSPASGGIYEQYF
TGTGCCAGCAGTCCTGCAAGCGGGGGGATCTACGAGCAGTACTTC
>TRBJ2-7|NA|TRBV9|NA
CASSVGAGTSYEQYF
TGTGCCAGCAGCGTAGGTGCGGGGACTTCCTACGAGCAGTACTTC
>TRBJ2-1|NA|TRBV7-9|NA
CASSLAGGQGEQFF
TGTGCCAGCAGCTTAGCGGGGGGGCAGGGTGAGCAGTTCTTC
>TRBJ2-7|NA|TRBV5-4|NA
CAGSLTAGINEQYF
TGTGCCGGCAGCCTGACGGCAGGGATTAACGAGCAGTACTTC
>TRBJ1-1|NA|TRBV7-3|NA
CASSLGREIRNTEAFF
TGTGCCAGCAGCTTAGGGAGGGAAATTAGGAACACTGAAGCTTTCTTT
>TRBJ1-6|NA|TRBV5-1|TRBD1
CASSRWTGNNSPLHF
TGCGCCAGCAGCAGATGGACAGGGAATAATTCACCCCTCCACTTT
>TRBJ1-5|NA|TRBV4-1|TRBD1
CASSQDPPGGMVHSNQPQHF
TGCGCCAGCAGCCAAGATCCCCCAGGGGGTATGGTTCATAGCAATCAGCCCCAGCATTTT
>TRBJ2-7|few|TRBV20-1|NA
CSVGTVYEQYF
TGCAGTGTAGGGACTGTTTACGAGCAGTACTTC
>TRBJ1-2|NA|TRBV6-1|NA
CASSETGRDGYTF
TGTGCCAGCAGTGAAACAGGGCGAGATGGCTACACCTTC
>TRBJ1-2|NA|TRBV30|TRBD1
CAWSRETGGTGTF
TGTGCCTGGAGTCGTGAGACAGGGGGTACCGGGACCTTC
>TRBJ1-4|NA|TRBV27|NA
CASSLFPLTGIPNEKLFF
TGTGCCAGCAGTTTGTTTCCGCTAACAGGGATCCCTAATGAAAAACTGTTTTTT
>TRBJ1-1|NA|TRBV6-6|NA
CASNSFPEAFF
TGTGCCAGCAATTCGTTTCCTGAGGCTTTCTTT
>TRBJ1-1|NA|TRBV5-5|NA
CASSLQGGSNTEAFF
TGTGCCAGCAGCTTGCAGGGAGGGTCGAACACTGAAGCTTTCTTT
>TRBJ2-3|NA|TRBV5-1|NA
CASSTMPDRLSTDTQYF
TGCGCCAGCAGCACCATGCCCGACAGGCTTAGCACAGATACGCAGTATTTT
>TRBJ2-5|NA|TRBV7-9|NA
CASSRVGGRETQYF
TGTGCCAGCAGCCGGGTCGGAGGGCGAGAGACCCAGTACTTC